The 8 T cell receptor beta chains listed next were all sequenced from one sample in a study of CD8 T cells in ankylosing spondylitis. TCRdb re-analysed the 5' RACE reads in MiXCR, keeping a single row per CDR3 protein. Of fewer than 400,000 distinct CDR3 sequences listed, roughly 15% are singletons. The source material was blood, either unsorted or a sorted T cell fraction (not recorded which). Receptor source: a male donor with ankylosing spondylitis or in good health (not recorded which).

This clonotype appeared a few times. The chain recombines TRBV25-1 with TRBJ2-3; TRBD2 agrees at 11 bases. The CDR3 is 15 amino acids. Germline CDR1 and CDR2: MGHDK and SYGVNS. The V segment lost 6 bases and the J segment 3 bases; nucleotides outside the gene matches: 5. CDR3 amino acids: CASRGSGGATDTQYF. The CDR3 region has the DNA TGTGCCAGCAGGGGTAGCGGGGGGGCGACAGATACGCAGTATTTT.

This clonotype came up a few times. The chain uses TRBV4-2 and TRBJ2-7; TRBD1 agrees at 9 bases. The CDR3 length is 15 residues. Looked up from germline, CDR1 is LGHNA and CDR2 is YNFKEQ. V lost 2 bases, J lost 6 bases, and 8 bases stayed unmatched. The CDR3 DNA reads as TGTGCCAGCAGCCAAACCGACAGGGGGTCAGGCGAGCAGTACTTC. Residues: CASSQTDRGSGEQYF.

This clonotype came up a few times. The V gene is TRBV5-6, the J gene TRBJ2-1, with TRBD2 identical over 8 bases. The germline V gene has CDR1 SGHDT and CDR2 YYEEEE. Germline trimming cut 4 bases from V and 8 bases from J; bases unmatched to any gene: 14. The CDR3 loop spans 16 amino acids. CDR3 amino acids: CASSPNGGGRPDEQFF. CDR3 nucleotide sequence: TGTGCCAGCAGCCCCAACGGCGGGGGGCGCCCCGATGAGCAGTTCTTC. The entire variable domain, with the rest obtained from reference TRBV5-6 and TRBJ2-1, is as follows: DAGVTQSPTHLIKTRGQQVTLRCSPKSGHDTVSWYQQALGQGPQFIFQYYEEEERQRGNFPDRFSGHQFPNYSSELNVNALLLGDSALYLCASSPNGGGRPDEQFFGPGTRLTVL.

CDR3 coding DNA: TGCGCCAGCAGCTTGGGGGGGACCTACGATGGCTACACCTTC. Encoded protein: CASSLGGTYDGYTF. This chain links TRBV5-1 with TRBJ1-2; D may be TRBD1 (5 bases). Trimming cost V 0 bases and J 6 bases, with 12 bases left between them. The germline CDR1 and CDR2 sequences are SGHRS and YFSETQ. This CDR3 has 14 amino acids.

The chain links TRBV6-5 to TRBJ1-2; 7 bases match TRBD1. The CDR3 loop spans 17 amino acids. Germline V gene lookup returns CDR1 MNHEY and CDR2 SVGAGI. With 5 bases clipped from V and 0 bases from J, the junction kept 12 bases outside the gene matches. The CDR3 loop reads CASSNTGQTASNYGYTF. Here the CDR3 DNA reads TGTGCCAGCAGTAACACGGGACAGACCGCCTCTAACTATGGCTACACCTTC.

This clonotype was observed at least ten times. The chain is built from TRBV9 and TRBJ2-2, with D perhaps matching TRBD1 (6 bases). The CDR3 length is 15 residues. Germline V gene sequence: CDR1 SGDLS, CDR2 YYNGEE. Trimming removed 0 bases from V and 6 bases from J, with 12 bases in between. For the CDR3, the DNA is TGTGCCAGCAGCGTAGCTCCAGGGGTGGCCGGGGAGCTGTTTTTT. It specifies CASSVAPGVAGELFF. The full variable domain, with the rest looked up from reference TRBV9 and TRBJ2-2, is DSGVTQTPKHLITATGQRVTLRCSPRSGDLSVYWYQQSLDQGLQFLIQYYNGEERAKGNILERFSAQQFPDLHSELNLSSLELGDSALYFCASSVAPGVAGELFFGEGSRLTVL.

V gene TRBV27 combines with J gene TRBJ1-2; D is unclear. Trimming took off 8 bases at V and 2 bases at J, with 12 bases between the two ends. There are 13 residues in the CDR3. In germline, CDR1 is MNHEY, CDR2 SMNVEV (reference sequence). For the CDR3, the DNA is TGTGCCAGCGGGGAACAGCCGAACTATGGCTACACCTTC. Its translation: CASGEQPNYGYTF.

This clonotype was counted a few times. The chain joins TRBV29-1 to TRBJ2-1, with D tentatively TRBD2 (5 bases). Trimming pared 3 bases from V and 7 bases from J, leaving 10 bases between. CDR3 length: 12 amino acids. The V gene's germline CDR1 is SQVTM and CDR2 ANQGSEA. Here the CDR3 DNA reads TGCAGCGTTGACAAGGAGCGGAATGAGCAGTTCTTC. Residues: CSVDKERNEQFF.